This T cell receptor beta chain was recorded in a study of blood T cell repertoires in COVID-19 (dated by TCRdb to the early 2020s). Notes on the research overall: Collaborator samples came from the United States, Italy and Spain and covered acute and convalescent phases of COVID-19. Samples were obtained from the ongoing ImmuneRACE study (first 160 participants) and from over a thousand subjects provided by 6 global collaborators. A de-identified subject ID, COVID-19 status, age in years and sex were almost always included in the sample metadata. The prospective study material was composed of cDNA or gDNA derived from T cells, B-cell-depleted T cells, or PBMCs. Deeply sampled blood TCRbeta repertoires from subjects exposed to, actively infected with, or recovered from COVID-19 were included in the dataset. The repertoires were made available in a free public database intended to serve as a resource for research on the immune response to SARS-CoV-2. HLA class I and class II types, where available, came from metadata supplied by the sample provider rather than from assay-based typing.

For this chain, trimming is 5 bases at the V end and 3 bases at the J end, and the number of junction bases without a gene match is 5. From its cysteine to its phenylalanine, the CDR3 spans 13 amino acids. The only DNA kept is the CDR3, 39 bases in frame from the first base. CDR1 is given as SQVTM and CDR2 as ANQGSEA, both from the germline V gene. TCRbeta CDR3 regions were amplified from genomic DNA using the immunoSEQ Assay, a bias-controlled multiplex PCR. On the authors' methods: Nucleated cell counts per sample were estimated from amplification of reference gene primers within the assay. To quantify the absolute abundance of each unique TCRbeta CDR3 rearrangement, sequence reads were collapsed and filtered. For each sample, productive Simpson clonality was calculated as the square root of Simpson's diversity index over productive rearrangements. Drawn from immuneACCESS, this table holds only the in-frame rearrangements with V and J called that TCRdb kept. Clones are partly lost; checked studies trace under half to an unresolved V gene and leave the rest unexplained. V, J and clone size were drawn from that table, and D and trimming were deduced from the DNA. This sample gives roughly 35,000 clones in total; 85% of them show up just once. The biggest ten clones account for 13% to 15% of the sample.

The study at large found these results: How much clinical and demographic metadata was included differed by source and by participant, and the metadata was provided uncurated.

Note on this clone: The antigen it recognizes is unknown. There are no base qualities to consult, and no much larger clone falls within one base.

The collaborating institutions used their own protocols to collect whole blood in K2EDTA tubes. For TCRbeta analysis, collaborators shipped samples as frozen whole blood, isolated PBMCs, or DNA extracted from either of those sample types. The V and J genes are TRBV29-1 and TRBJ1-2; 8 junctional bases match TRBD1. Sample: peripheral blood. This receptor was taken from a human donor with acute or convalescent COVID-19. The donor label of this sample is uncertain. The nucleotide sequence reads as follows: TGCAGCGTTTCAACAGGGGGGGACTATGGCTACACCTTC. It specifies CSVSTGGDYGYTF.